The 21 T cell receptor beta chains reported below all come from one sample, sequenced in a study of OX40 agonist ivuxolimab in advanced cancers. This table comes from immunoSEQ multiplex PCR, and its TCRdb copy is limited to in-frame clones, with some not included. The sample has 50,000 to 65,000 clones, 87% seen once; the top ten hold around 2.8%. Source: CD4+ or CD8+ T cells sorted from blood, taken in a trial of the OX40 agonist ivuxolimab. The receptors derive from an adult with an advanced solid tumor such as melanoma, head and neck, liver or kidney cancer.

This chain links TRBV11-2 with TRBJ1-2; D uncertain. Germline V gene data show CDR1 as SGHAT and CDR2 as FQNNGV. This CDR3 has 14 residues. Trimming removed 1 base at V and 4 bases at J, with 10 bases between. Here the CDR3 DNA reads TGTGCCAGCAGCTTAGTCCCCGGAGGCTATGGCTACACCTTC. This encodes CASSLVPGGYGYTF.

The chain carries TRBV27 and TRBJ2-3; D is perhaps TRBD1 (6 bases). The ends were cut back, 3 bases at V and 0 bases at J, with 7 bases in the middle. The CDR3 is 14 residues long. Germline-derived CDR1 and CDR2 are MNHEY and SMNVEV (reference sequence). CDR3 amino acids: CASSFDRSTDTQYF. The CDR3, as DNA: TGTGCCAGCAGTTTCGACAGGAGCACAGATACGCAGTATTTT.

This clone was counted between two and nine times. CDR3 bases: TGTGCCAGCACGTACAGGGCGAGCCTCACTGAAGCTTTCTTT. It is translated as CASTYRASLTEAFF. The chain is built from TRBV28 and TRBJ1-1; possibly TRBD1 for D (6 bases). Germline loops: CDR1 MDHEN, CDR2 SYDVKM. The CDR3 has 14 amino acids. V gave up 7 bases and J gave up 4 bases, with 16 bases separating them.

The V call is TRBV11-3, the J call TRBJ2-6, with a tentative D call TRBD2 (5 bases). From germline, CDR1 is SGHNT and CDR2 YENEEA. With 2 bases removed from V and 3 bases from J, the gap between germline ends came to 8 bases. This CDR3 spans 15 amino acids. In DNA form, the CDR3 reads TGTGCCAGCAGCTTAAGGACTGATGGGGCCAACGTCCTGACTTTC. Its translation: CASSLRTDGANVLTF.

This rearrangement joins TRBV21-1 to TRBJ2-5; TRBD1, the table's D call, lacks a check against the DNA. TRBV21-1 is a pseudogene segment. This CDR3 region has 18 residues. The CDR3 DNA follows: TGTGCCAGCAGCAAAGCGACAACCCGGGACAGGGGGGAAAGGACCCAGTACTTC. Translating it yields CASSKATTRDRGERTQYF.

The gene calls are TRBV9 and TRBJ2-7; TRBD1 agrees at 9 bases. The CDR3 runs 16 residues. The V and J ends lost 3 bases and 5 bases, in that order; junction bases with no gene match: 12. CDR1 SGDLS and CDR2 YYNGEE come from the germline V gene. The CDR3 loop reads CASSGGPGTGTDEQYF. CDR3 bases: TGTGCCAGCAGCGGGGGGCCGGGGACAGGGACGGACGAGCAGTACTTC.

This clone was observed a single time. The CDR3 spells CASSLKTGPTEAFF. CDR3 bases: TGTGCCAGCAGCTTGAAGACAGGGCCCACTGAAGCTTTCTTT. The V gene is TRBV5-4, the J gene TRBJ1-1, with TRBD1 identical over 7 bases. After removal of 1 base from V and 4 bases from J, the junction contained 4 bases not matched to a gene. CDR3 length: 14 residues. The germline V gene encodes CDR1 SGHNT and CDR2 YYREEE (reference sequence).

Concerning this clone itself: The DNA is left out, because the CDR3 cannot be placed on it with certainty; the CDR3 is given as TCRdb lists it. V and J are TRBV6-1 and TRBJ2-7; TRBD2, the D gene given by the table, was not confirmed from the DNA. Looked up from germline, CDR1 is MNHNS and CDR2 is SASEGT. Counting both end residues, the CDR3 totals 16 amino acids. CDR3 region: CASSDFRGQRSYEQYF.

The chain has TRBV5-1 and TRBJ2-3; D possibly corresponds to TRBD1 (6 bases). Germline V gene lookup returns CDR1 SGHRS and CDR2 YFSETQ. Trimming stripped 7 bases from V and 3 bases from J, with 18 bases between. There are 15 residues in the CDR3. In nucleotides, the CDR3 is TGCGCCAGCGCCCAGGCAGGGGATGGAACAGATACGCAGTATTTT. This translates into CASAQAGDGTDTQYF.

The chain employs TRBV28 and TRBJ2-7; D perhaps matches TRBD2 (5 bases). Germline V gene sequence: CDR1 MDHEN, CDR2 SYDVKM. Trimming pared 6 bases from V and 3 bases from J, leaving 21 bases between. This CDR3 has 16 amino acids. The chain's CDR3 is CASSHPLTSGSYEQYF. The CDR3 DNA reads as TGTGCCAGCAGCCATCCCCTTACCAGCGGCAGCTACGAGCAGTACTTC.

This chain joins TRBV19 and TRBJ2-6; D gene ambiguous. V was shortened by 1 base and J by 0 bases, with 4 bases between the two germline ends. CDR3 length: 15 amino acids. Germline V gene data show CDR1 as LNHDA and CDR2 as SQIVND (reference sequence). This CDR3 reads CASSIGNSGANVLTF. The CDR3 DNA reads TGTGCCAGTAGTATAGGCAACTCTGGGGCCAACGTCCTGACTTTC.

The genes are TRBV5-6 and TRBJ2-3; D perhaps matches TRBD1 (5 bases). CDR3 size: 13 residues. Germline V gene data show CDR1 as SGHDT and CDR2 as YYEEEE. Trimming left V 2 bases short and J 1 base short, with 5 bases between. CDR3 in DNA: TGTGCCAGCAGCTTAGGGGGCACAGATACGCAGTATTTT. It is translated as CASSLGGTDTQYF.

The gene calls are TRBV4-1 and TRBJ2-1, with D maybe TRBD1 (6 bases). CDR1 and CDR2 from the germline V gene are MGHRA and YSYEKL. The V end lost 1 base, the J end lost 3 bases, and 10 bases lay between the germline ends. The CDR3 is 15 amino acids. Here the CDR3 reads CASSQGEGGYNEQFF. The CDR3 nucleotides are TGCGCCAGCAGCCAAGGGGAAGGGGGCTACAATGAGCAGTTCTTC.

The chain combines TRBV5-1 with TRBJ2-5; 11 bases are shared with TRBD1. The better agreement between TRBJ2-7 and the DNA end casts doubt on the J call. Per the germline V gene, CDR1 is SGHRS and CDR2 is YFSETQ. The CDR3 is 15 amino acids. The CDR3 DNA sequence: TGCGCCAGCAGCCGGGACAGGGGGACACCCTACGAGCAGTACTTC. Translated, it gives CASSRDRGTPYEQYF.

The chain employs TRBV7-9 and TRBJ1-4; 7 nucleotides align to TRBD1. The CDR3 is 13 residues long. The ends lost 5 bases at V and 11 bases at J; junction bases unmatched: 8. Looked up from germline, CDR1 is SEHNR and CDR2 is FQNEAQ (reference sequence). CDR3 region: CASSLSDREKLFF. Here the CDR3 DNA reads TGTGCCAGCAGCCTCAGCGACAGGGAGAAACTGTTTTTT.

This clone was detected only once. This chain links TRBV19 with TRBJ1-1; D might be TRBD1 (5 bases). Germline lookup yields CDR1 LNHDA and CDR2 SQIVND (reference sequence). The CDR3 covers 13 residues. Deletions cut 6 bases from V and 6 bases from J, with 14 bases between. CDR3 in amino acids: CASRWDPWAEAFF. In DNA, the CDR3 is TGTGCCAGTAGGTGGGACCCCTGGGCTGAAGCTTTCTTT.

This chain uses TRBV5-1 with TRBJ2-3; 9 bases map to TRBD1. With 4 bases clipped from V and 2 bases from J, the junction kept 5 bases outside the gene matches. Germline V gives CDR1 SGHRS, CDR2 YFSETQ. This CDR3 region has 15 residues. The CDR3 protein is CASSPDRGPTDTQYF. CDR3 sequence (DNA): TGCGCCAGCAGCCCGGACAGGGGTCCCACAGATACGCAGTATTTT.

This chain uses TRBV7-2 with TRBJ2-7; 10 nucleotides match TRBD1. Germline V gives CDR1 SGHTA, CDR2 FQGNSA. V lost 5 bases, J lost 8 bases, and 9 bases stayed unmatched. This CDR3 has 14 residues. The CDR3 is CASSPGQGPLQQYF. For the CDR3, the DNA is TGTGCCAGCAGCCCGGGACAGGGGCCTTTGCAGCAGTACTTC.

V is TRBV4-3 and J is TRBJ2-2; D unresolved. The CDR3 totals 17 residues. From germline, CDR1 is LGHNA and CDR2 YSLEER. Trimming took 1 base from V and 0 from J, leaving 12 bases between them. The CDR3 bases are TGCGCCAGCAGCCAAGGCTTATTATCTCCGAACACCGGGGAGCTGTTTTTT. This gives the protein CASSQGLLSPNTGELFF.

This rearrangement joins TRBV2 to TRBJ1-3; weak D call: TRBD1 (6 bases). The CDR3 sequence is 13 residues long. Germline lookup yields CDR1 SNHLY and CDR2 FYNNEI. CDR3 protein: CATSQGPEDTIYF. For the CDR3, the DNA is TGTGCTACCTCGCAGGGGCCCGAGGACACCATATATTTT.

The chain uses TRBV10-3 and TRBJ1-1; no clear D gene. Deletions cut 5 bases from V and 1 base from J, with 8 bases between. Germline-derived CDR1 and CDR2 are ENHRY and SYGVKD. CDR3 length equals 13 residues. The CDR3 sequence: CAISRVENTEAFF. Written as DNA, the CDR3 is TGTGCCATCAGTCGCGTTGAGAACACTGAAGCTTTCTTT.